This TCR beta chain was obtained from a study of graft-versus-host responses after intestinal transplantation. Whole-study context: Each of the recipients got a multivisceral, liver-intestinal, or isolated intestinal transplant. General observations from the study: GvH clones were identified in recipient marrow, with some first appearing in ileum or blood.

As concerns this clone: The antigen remains unidentified.

Clones were read by immunoSEQ multiplex PCR, and TCRdb kept only the in-frame ones, dropping some. In the table there are about 1,700 clones, just over 90% of which are singletons. The source of this sequence is a human patient who received an intestinal transplant, so some T cells may come from the graft donor. The sample consisted of PBMCs, taken 16 days after intestinal transplant.

In DNA, the CDR3 is TGTGCCAGCAGCCCCACACTAGCGGGAGTTTGGGCAGATACGCAGTATTTT. Translation gives CASSPTLAGVWADTQYF. J is TRBJ2-3 and V is TRBV9; 11 bases match TRBD2. J gave up 4 bases and V 4 bases, and 11 bases lay outside the gene matches. Looked up from germline, CDR1 is SGDLS and CDR2 is YYNGEE. The CDR3 is 17 amino acids.